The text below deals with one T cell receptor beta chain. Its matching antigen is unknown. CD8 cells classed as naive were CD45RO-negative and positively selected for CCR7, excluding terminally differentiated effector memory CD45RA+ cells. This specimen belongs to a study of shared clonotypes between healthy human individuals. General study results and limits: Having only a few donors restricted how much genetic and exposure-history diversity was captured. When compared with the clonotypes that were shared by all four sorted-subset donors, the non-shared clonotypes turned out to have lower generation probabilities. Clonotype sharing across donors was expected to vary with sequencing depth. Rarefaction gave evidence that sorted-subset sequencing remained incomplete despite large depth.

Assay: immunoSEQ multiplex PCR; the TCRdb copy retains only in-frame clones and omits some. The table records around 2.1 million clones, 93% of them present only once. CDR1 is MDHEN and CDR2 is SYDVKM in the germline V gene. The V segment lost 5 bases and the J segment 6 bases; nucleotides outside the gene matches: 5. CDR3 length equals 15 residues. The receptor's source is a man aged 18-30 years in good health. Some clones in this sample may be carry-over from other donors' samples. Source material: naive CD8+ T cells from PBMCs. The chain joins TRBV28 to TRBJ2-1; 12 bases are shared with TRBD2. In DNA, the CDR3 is TGTGCCAGCAGTCCTAGCGGGAGGGATGGCAATGAGCAGTTCTTC. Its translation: CASSPSGRDGNEQFF.